This section outlines one T cell receptor (beta chain) sequence together with its context. Residents of around 24 US areas, aged about 18 to 89 years, made up the participants. This record comes from a study of blood T cell repertoires in COVID-19. In the original processing: Reference gene primer amplification yielded estimated nucleated cell counts. Clones were read by immunoSEQ multiplex PCR, and TCRdb kept only the in-frame ones, dropping some. V, J and clone size are those of that table, while D and trimming were read from the DNA. This table holds approximately 380,000 clones, 90% to 95% found once. CDR3 size: 14 residues. Trimming cost V 3 bases and J 3 bases, with 6 bases left between them. Germline V gene lookup returns CDR1 MGHDK and CDR2 SYGVNS.

The chain recombines TRBV25-1 with TRBJ1-6; no firm D call. This clonotype was obtained from a woman aged 40 to 50 who had been exposed to COVID-19. The source material was PBMCs or T cells enriched from blood (not recorded which). The CDR3 reads CASSDNFYNSPLHF. In DNA, the CDR3 is TGTGCCAGCAGTGACAACTTCTATAATTCACCCCTCCACTTT.